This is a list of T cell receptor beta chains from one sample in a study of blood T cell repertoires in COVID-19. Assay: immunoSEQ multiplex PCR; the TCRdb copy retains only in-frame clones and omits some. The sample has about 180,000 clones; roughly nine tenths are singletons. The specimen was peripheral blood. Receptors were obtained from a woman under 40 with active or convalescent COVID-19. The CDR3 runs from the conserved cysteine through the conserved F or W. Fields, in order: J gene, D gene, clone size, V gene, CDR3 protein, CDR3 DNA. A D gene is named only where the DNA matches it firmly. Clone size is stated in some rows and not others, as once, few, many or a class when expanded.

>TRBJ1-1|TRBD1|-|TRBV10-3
CAISDLRDRDTEAFF
TGTGCCATCAGTGATCTCCGGGACAGAGACACTGAAGCTTTCTTT
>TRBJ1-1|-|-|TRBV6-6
CASSYQSAEAFF
TGTGCCAGCAGTTACCAGAGCGCTGAAGCTTTCTTT
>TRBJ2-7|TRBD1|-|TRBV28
CASRMGQGASYEQYF
TGTGCCAGCAGAATGGGACAGGGGGCCTCCTACGAGCAGTACTTC
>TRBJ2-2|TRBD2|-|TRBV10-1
CASSDHSGGAGELFF
TGCGCCAGCAGTGACCATAGCGGGGGGGCCGGGGAGCTGTTTTTT
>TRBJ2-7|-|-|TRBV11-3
CASSYRRGSSYEQYF
TGTGCCAGCAGCTACCGTCGGGGGAGCTCCTACGAGCAGTACTTC
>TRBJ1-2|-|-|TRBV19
CASSEGANYGYTF
TGTGCCAGTAGTGAAGGAGCTAACTATGGCTACACCTTC
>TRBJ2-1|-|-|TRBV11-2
CASSQRLEPYNEQFF
TGTGCCAGCAGCCAAAGACTAGAACCCTACAATGAGCAGTTCTTC
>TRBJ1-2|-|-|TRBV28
CASSSLGGSGYTF
TGTGCCAGCAGCTCCTTGGGGGGGTCTGGCTACACCTTC
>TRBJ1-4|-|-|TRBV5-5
CASSFGTGSNEKLFF
TGTGCCAGCAGCTTTGGTACAGGGTCTAATGAAAAACTGTTTTTT
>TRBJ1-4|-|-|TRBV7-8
CASSRTEFNEKLFF
TGTGCCAGCAGCAGGACAGAGTTTAATGAAAAACTGTTTTTT
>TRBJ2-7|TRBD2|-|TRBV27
CASSLGLAGGNEQYF
TGTGCCAGCAGTTTAGGACTAGCGGGAGGTAACGAGCAGTACTTC
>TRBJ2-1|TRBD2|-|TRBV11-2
CASSKRGLAGANEQFF
TGTGCCAGCAGCAAGCGGGGCTTAGCGGGAGCCAATGAGCAGTTCTTC
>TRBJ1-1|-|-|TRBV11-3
CASSLGGAAFF
TGTGCCAGCAGCTTAGGAGGTGCAGCTTTCTTT
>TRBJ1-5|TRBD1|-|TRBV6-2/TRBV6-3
CASSYSKGGEWQPQHF
TGTGCCAGCAGTTACTCGAAAGGGGGCGAATGGCAGCCCCAGCATTTT
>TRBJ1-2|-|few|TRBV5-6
CASSLRYTGRFYGYTF
TGTGCCAGCAGCTTGAGGTATACAGGACGGTTCTATGGCTACACCTTC
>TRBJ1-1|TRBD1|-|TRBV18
CASSRDRKNTEAFF
TGTGCCAGCTCACGGGACAGGAAGAACACTGAAGCTTTCTTT
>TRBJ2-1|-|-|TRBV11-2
CASSFQSGPFEQFF
TGTGCCAGCAGCTTCCAGTCGGGTCCTTTTGAGCAGTTCTTC
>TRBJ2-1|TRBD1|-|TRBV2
CASTDREGGNEQFF
TGTGCCAGCACCGACAGGGAAGGCGGCAATGAGCAGTTCTTC
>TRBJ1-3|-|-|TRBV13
CASSQEDSSGNTIYF
TGTGCCAGCAGCCAGGAGGACAGTTCTGGAAACACCATATATTTT
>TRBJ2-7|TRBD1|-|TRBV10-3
CAISDRDSLYEQYF
TGTGCCATCAGTGACCGGGACAGCCTCTACGAGCAGTACTTC
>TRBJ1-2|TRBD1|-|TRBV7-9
CASSLGADRGFRNYGYTF
TGTGCCAGCAGCTTAGGAGCTGACAGGGGGTTTCGAAATTATGGCTACACCTTC
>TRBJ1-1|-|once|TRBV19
CASSPRQGMTEAFF
TGTGCCAGTAGTCCCAGGCAGGGGATGACTGAAGCTTTCTTT
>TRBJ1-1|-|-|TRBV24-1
CATSDGRYGSNTEAFF
TGTGCCACCAGTGATGGAAGGTACGGGTCGAACACTGAAGCTTTCTTT
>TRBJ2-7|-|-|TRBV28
CASRTLARGSSYEQYF
TGTGCCAGCAGAACCCTAGCCAGGGGAAGCTCCTACGAGCAGTACTTC
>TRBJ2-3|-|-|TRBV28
CASSLESPVTQYF
TGTGCCAGCAGTTTGGAGAGCCCGGTTACGCAGTATTTT
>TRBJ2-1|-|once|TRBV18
CASSPRVGGRQNNEQFF
TGTGCCAGCTCACCCCGAGTAGGGGGTCGACAAAACAATGAGCAGTTCTTC
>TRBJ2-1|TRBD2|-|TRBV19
CASSVTSGGPYNEQFF
TGTGCCAGTAGTGTGACTAGCGGGGGCCCATACAATGAGCAGTTCTTC
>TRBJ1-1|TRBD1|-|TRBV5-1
CASSSTGQGAGTEAFF
TGCGCCAGCAGCTCCACGGGACAGGGGGCGGGGACTGAAGCTTTCTTT
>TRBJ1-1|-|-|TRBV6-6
CASSPLSGYTEAFF
TGTGCCAGCAGCCCTCTGAGCGGCTACACTGAAGCTTTCTTT
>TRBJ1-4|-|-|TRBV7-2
CASSLTRGLNEKLFF
TGTGCCAGCAGCTTAACCCGGGGACTTAATGAAAAACTGTTTTTT
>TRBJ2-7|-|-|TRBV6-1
CASSEYEGQLKEEQYF
TGTGCCAGCAGTGAATATGAGGGACAACTAAAGGAGGAGCAGTACTTC
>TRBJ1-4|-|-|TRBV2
CASRETLGATNEKLFF
TGTGCCAGCAGAGAGACGTTAGGGGCAACTAATGAAAAACTGTTTTTT
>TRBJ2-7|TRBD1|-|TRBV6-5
CASRTGTDSYEQYF
TGTGCCAGCAGGACCGGGACAGACTCCTACGAGCAGTACTTC
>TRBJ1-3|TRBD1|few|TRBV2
CASSRAGGDRDTIYF
TGTGCCAGCAGTAGAGCGGGGGGCGACAGGGACACCATATATTTT
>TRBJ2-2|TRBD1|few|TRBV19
CASSRDRVTGELFF
TGTGCCAGTAGTAGGGACAGGGTCACCGGGGAGCTGTTTTTT
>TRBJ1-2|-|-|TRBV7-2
CASSYTQGPKTF
TGTGCCAGCAGCTATACTCAGGGCCCTAAAACCTTC
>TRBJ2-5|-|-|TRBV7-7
CASSLGGWGQETQYF
TGTGCTAGCAGCTTAGGCGGCTGGGGGCAGGAGACCCAGTACTTC
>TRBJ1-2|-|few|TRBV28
CASRSTGYTF
TGTGCCTCGCGTTCGACAGGCTACACCTTC
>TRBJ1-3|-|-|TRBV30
CAWSAGWSSGNTIYF
TGTGCCTGGAGTGCCGGGTGGAGCTCTGGAAACACCATATATTTT
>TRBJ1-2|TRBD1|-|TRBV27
CASSPGQFNYGYTF
TGTGCCAGCAGCCCGGGACAGTTTAACTATGGCTACACCTTC
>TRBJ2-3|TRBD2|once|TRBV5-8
CASSGLVRVLDTQYF
TGTGCCAGCAGCGGACTAGTACGGGTATTAGATACGCAGTATTTT
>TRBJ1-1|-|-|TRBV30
CAWSVQRDTTEAFF
TGTGCCTGGAGTGTACAGCGGGACACCACTGAAGCTTTCTTT
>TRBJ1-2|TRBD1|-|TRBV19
CASRAGTGGGYTF
TGTGCCAGTAGAGCCGGGACAGGGGGAGGCTACACCTTC